A selection of T cell receptor beta chains follows, all from one sample in a study of early T cells in non-severe SARS-CoV-2 infection. MiXCR, applied by TCRdb to the 5' RACE reads, yields one record per CDR3 protein. The sample has 66,000 or so distinct CDR3 sequences, approximately 13% seen once. The sequenced material came from whole blood. These receptors originate from an adult who was a healthcare worker with PCR-confirmed SARS-CoV-2 infection or an uninfected control (not recorded which). Each CDR3 is given with its conserved first and last residue. A D gene is named only where the DNA matches it firmly. Rows may omit the clone size; those that give it use once, few, many or a size class.

size: few; V: TRBV29-1; J: TRBJ2-1; D: TRBD2; CDR3: CSARVAGASGEQFF; DNA: TGCAGCGCGAGGGTAGCGGGAGCTAGCGGTGAGCAGTTCTTC
size: .; V: TRBV7-8; J: TRBJ2-1; D: .; CDR3: CACSLDLTGRVHNEQFF; DNA: TGTGCCTGCAGCTTAGATCTGACAGGGAGGGTCCACAATGAGCAGTTCTTC
size: few; V: TRBV9; J: TRBJ2-3; D: TRBD2; CDR3: CASSVGGRPDTQYF; DNA: TGTGCCAGCAGCGTTGGCGGGAGGCCAGATACGCAGTATTTT
size: many; V: TRBV20-1; J: TRBJ2-7; D: .; CDR3: CSARVSRRGIYEQYF; DNA: TGCAGTGCTAGAGTCAGCCGGAGGGGTATCTACGAGCAGTACTTC
size: few; V: TRBV6-5; J: TRBJ2-7; D: TRBD2; CDR3: CASSNPAGGVYEQYF; DNA: TGTGCCAGCAGTAATCCAGCGGGAGGGGTCTACGAGCAGTACTTC
size: .; V: TRBV7-9; J: TRBJ2-1; D: .; CDR3: CAGSPQRSLGNEQFF; DNA: TGTGCCGGCAGCCCCCAGAGGAGCCTTGGCAATGAGCAGTTCTTC
size: few; V: TRBV20-1; J: TRBJ1-6; D: .; CDR3: CSAFGQSNSPLHF; DNA: TGCAGTGCTTTCGGACAGAGTAATTCACCCCTCCACTTT
size: few; V: TRBV4-3; J: TRBJ2-3; D: .; CDR3: CASSLEVGLRTDTQYF; DNA: TGCGCCAGCAGCTTAGAGGTAGGGCTTCGCACAGATACGCAGTATTTT
size: .; V: TRBV4-3; J: TRBJ2-1; D: TRBD2; CDR3: CASSQGTRSGSRNEQFF; DNA: TGCGCCAGCAGCCAAGGAACCAGGAGCGGGAGTCGCAATGAGCAGTTCTTC
size: many; V: TRBV19; J: TRBJ2-1; D: .; CDR3: CASSIDGGPTYNEQFF; DNA: TGTGCCAGTAGTATCGACGGCGGGCCTACCTACAATGAGCAGTTCTTC
size: few; V: TRBV2; J: TRBJ1-5; D: .; CDR3: CASSGVDQPQHF; DNA: TGTGCCAGCAGTGGGGTGGATCAGCCCCAGCATTTT